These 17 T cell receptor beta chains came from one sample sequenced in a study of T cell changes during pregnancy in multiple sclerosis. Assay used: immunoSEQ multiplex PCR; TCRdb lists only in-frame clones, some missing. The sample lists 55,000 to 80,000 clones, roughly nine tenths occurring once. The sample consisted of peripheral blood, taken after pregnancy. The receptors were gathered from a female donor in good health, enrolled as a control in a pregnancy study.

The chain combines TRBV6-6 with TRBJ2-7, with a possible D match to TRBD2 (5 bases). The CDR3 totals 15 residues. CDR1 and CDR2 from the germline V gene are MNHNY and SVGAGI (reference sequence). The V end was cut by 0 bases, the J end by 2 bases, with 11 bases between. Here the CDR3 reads CASSYSAGLPYEQYF. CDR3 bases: TGTGCCAGCAGTTACTCGGCGGGCCTCCCCTACGAGCAGTACTTC.

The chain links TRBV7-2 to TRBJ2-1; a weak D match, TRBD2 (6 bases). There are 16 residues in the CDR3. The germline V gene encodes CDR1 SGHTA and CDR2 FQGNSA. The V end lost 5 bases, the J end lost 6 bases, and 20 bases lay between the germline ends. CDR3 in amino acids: CASSPSARGTGNEQFF. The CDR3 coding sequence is TGTGCCAGCAGCCCATCCGCCCGCGGGACGGGCAATGAGCAGTTCTTC. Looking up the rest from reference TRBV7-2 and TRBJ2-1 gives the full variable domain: GAGVSQSPSNKVTEKGKDVELRCDPISGHTALYWYRQSLGQGLEFLIYFQGNSAPDKSGLPSDRFSAERTGGSVSTLTIQRTQQEDSAVYLCASSPSARGTGNEQFFGPGTRLTVL.

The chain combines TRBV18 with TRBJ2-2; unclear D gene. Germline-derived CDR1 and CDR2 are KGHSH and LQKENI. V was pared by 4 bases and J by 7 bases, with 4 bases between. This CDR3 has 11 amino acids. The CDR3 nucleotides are TGTGCCAGCTCACTAAACGGGGAGCTGTTTTTT. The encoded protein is CASSLNGELFF.

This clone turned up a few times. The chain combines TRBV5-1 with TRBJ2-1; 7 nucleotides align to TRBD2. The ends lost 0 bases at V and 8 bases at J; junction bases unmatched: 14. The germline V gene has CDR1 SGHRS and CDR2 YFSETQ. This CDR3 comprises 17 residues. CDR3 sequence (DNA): TGCGCCAGCAGCTTGGTTAGGTTCCAACTAGCGAAAGATGAGCAGTTCTTC. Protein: CASSLVRFQLAKDEQFF.

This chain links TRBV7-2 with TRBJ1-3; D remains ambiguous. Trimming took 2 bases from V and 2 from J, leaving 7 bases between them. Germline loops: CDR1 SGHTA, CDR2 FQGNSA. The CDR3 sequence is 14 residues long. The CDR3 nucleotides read TGTGCCAGCAGCTTAAGGGAGACTGGAAACACCATATATTTT. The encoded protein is CASSLRETGNTIYF.

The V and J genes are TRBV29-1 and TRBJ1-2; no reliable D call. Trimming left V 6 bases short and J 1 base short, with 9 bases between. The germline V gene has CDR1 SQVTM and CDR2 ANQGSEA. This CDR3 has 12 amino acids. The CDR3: CSVLQLNYGYTF. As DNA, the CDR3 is TGCAGCGTCCTACAGCTTAACTATGGCTACACCTTC.

CDR3 DNA: TGTGCCAGCAGTGAGAGGACAGGGAGGGAAAAACTGTTTTTT. Its translation: CASSERTGREKLFF. This sequence joins TRBV6-1 and TRBJ1-4, with 8 bases matching TRBD1. With V trimmed by 3 bases and J by 8 bases, 5 bases remained unmatched. The germline V gene has CDR1 MNHNS and CDR2 SASEGT. The length of the CDR3 is 14 residues.

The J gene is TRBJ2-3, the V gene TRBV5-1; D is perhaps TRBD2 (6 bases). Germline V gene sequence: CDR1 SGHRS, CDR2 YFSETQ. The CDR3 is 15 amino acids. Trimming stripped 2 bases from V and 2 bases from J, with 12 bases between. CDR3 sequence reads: CASSFGGGVTDTQYF. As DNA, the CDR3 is TGCGCCAGCAGCTTTGGCGGCGGGGTCACAGATACGCAGTATTTT.

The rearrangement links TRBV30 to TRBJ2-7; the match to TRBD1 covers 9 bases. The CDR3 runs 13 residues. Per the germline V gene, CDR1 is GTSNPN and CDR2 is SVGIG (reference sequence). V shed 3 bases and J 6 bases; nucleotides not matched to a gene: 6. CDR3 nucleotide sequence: TGTGCCTGGAGGAACAGGGGGCGAGGCGAGCAGTACTTC. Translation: CAWRNRGRGEQYF.

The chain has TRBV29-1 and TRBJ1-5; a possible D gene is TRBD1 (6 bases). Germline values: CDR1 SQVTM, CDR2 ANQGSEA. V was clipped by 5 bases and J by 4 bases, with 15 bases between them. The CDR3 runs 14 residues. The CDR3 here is CSVWGGQGNQPQHF. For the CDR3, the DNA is TGCAGCGTTTGGGGGGGGCAGGGGAATCAGCCCCAGCATTTT.

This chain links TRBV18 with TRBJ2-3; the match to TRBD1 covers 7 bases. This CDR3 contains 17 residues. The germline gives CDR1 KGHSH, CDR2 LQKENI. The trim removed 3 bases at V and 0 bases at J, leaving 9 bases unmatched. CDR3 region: CASSPNPQGVSTDTQYF. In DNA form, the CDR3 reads TGTGCCAGCTCACCGAACCCCCAGGGGGTCAGCACAGATACGCAGTATTTT.

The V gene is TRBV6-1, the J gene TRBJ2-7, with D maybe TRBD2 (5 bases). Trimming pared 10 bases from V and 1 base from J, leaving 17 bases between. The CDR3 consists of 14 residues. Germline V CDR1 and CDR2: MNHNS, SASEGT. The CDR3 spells CATVRGPPSYEQYF. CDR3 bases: TGTGCCACCGTACGGGGTCCCCCTTCCTACGAGCAGTACTTC.

CDR3 protein: CASSLFGGVGTEAFF. The CDR3 DNA is TGTGCCAGCAGCTTGTTCGGGGGGGTCGGCACTGAAGCTTTCTTT. V is TRBV5-4 and J is TRBJ1-1; TRBD1 is a possible D gene (5 bases). The CDR3 is 15 amino acids. Looked up from germline, CDR1 is SGHNT and CDR2 is YYREEE (reference sequence). The ends were cut back, 1 base at V and 4 bases at J, with 14 bases in the middle.

The CDR3 sequence: CAWNRVEGGYTF. CDR3 in DNA: TGTGCCTGGAATCGGGTAGAGGGTGGCTACACCTTC. J is TRBJ1-2 and V is TRBV30; no firm D call. Trimming took 4 bases from V and 7 from J, leaving 13 bases between them. Germline lookup yields CDR1 GTSNPN and CDR2 SVGIG (reference sequence). The CDR3 covers 12 residues.

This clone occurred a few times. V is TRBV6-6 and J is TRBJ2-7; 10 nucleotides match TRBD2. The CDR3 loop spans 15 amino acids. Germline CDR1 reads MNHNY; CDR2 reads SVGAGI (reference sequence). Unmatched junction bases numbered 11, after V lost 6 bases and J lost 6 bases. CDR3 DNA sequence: TGTGCCAGCAGCCCGAAACTAGCGGGATTACTCGAGCAGTACTTC. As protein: CASSPKLAGLLEQYF.

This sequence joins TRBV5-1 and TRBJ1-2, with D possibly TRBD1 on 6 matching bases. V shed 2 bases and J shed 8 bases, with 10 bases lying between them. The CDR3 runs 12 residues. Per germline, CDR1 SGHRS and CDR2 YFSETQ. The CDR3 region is CASSLDRPGYTF. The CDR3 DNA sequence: TGCGCCAGCAGCTTAGACAGGCCGGGCTACACCTTC.

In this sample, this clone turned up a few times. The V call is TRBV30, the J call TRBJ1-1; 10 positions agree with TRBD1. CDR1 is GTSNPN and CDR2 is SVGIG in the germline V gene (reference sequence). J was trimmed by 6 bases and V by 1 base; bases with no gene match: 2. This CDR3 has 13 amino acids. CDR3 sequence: CAWSAGTGAEAFF. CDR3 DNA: TGTGCCTGGAGTGCCGGGACAGGGGCTGAAGCTTTCTTT.